This T cell receptor (beta chain) was sequenced during a study of blood T cell repertoires in COVID-19. This clone was seen a few times. Some clones are missing from TCRdb's copy, which holds only in-frame ones; the method was immunoSEQ multiplex PCR. The top ten clones hold roughly 5.2% of a sample with approximately 300,000 clones, 89% of them seen once. This clonotype originated in a man in his fifties or sixties who had recovered from COVID-19. The sequenced sample was PBMCs or T cells enriched from blood (not recorded which).

The CDR3 DNA reads as TGTGCCAGCAGTTTCTTATGGGTAGGGGGCGCACAGCGGGCGAGCTCCTACAATGAGCAGTTCTTC. Its translation: CASSFLWVGGAQRASSYNEQFF. This chain uses TRBV28 with TRBJ2-1, with D perhaps TRBD1 (7 bases). CDR3 length equals 22 residues. The V and J ends lost 3 bases and 0 bases respectively, with 30 bases between them. Looked up from germline, CDR1 is MDHEN and CDR2 is SYDVKM. Filled out from reference TRBV28 and TRBJ2-1, the complete variable domain reads DVKVTQSSRYLVKRTGEKVFLECVQDMDHENMFWYRQDPGLGLRLIYFSYDVKMKEKGDIPEGYSVSREKKERFSLILESASTNQTSMYLCASSFLWVGGAQRASSYNEQFFGPGTRLTVL.